The 24 T cell receptor beta chains reported below all come from one sample, sequenced in a study of CD8+ T cells in alopecia areata (dated by TCRdb to the late 2010s). The time point label for this specimen denotes: less than five weeks on oral tofacitinib. The sample's treatment or condition label, decoded: oral pan-JAK inhibitor, 5-10 mg twice daily. Libraries were made using the immunoSEQ multiplex PCR assay. For TCR sequencing, RNA was extracted from every sample and reverse transcribed into cDNA to serve as template. This is the immuneACCESS table as TCRdb keeps it, with only in-frame sequences that have V and J called. A part of the clones is gone; compared with another copy, unresolved V genes explain less than half, and the rest is unexplained. The sample records about 190,000 clones, 50% to 60% of which are singletons. The top ten constitute 0.69% of the sample. Sequenced here: CD4+ T cells sorted from blood, sampled at week 4, from a patient treated with tofacitinib. The origin of the receptors is a human donor with alopecia areata.

This clone was seen only a few times. The V call is TRBV20-1, the J call TRBJ2-1, with D unresolved. Germline lookup yields CDR1 DFQATT and CDR2 SNEGSKA (reference sequence). Trimming removed 3 bases from V and 8 bases from J, with 8 bases in between. The CDR3 is 11 amino acids. CDR3 nucleotides: TGCAGTGCTAGTATTATCGATGAGCAGTTCTTC. Amino acids: CSASIIDEQFF.

The J gene is TRBJ2-5, the V gene TRBV15; D is ambiguous. The germline V and J ends were trimmed by 4 bases and 5 bases, with 5 bases remaining between them. Looked up from germline, CDR1 is LNHNV and CDR2 is YYDKDF (reference sequence). The CDR3 is made up of 11 amino acids. CDR3 sequence reads: CATSISETQYF. DNA of the CDR3: TGTGCCACCAGCATATCGGAGACCCAGTACTTC. The full variable domain, with the rest looked up from reference TRBV15 and TRBJ2-5, is DAMVIQNPRYQVTQFGKPVTLSCSQTLNHNVMYWYQQKSSQAPKLLFHYYDKDFNNEADTPDNFQSRRPNTSFCFLDIRSPGLGDTAMYLCATSISETQYFGPGTRLLVL.

This clone came up a few times. Other DNA sequences in this specimen translate into the identical CDR3. The chain recombines TRBV7-3 with TRBJ2-1; D might be TRBD1 or TRBD2, each matching 6 bases. CDR1 and CDR2 (germline): SGHTA, FQGTGA. The CDR3 is made up of 16 amino acids. V gave up 1 base and J gave up 0 bases, with 10 bases separating them. The CDR3 is CASSLIGGSSYNEQFF. DNA for the CDR3: TGTGCCAGCAGCTTAATAGGGGGGAGCTCCTACAATGAGCAGTTCTTC.

The gene calls are TRBV9 and TRBJ1-5, with D possibly matching TRBD1 (6 bases). Germline V gives CDR1 SGDLS, CDR2 YYNGEE. The germline V and J ends were trimmed by 0 bases and 3 bases, with 13 bases remaining between them. The CDR3 extends over 16 amino acids. CDR3 coding DNA: TGTGCCAGCAGCGTAGTTAACAGGGCAGACAATCAGCCCCAGCATTTT. This encodes CASSVVNRADNQPQHF.

V gene TRBV4-1 combines with J gene TRBJ2-7, with TRBD1 identical over 9 bases. Germline-derived CDR1 and CDR2 are MGHRA and YSYEKL. The length of the CDR3 is 17 residues. J lost 5 bases, V lost 2 bases, and 13 bases had no gene match. CDR3 region: CASSQRGPGQGGNEQYF. DNA for the CDR3: TGCGCCAGCAGCCAACGTGGTCCGGGACAGGGAGGAAACGAGCAGTACTTC.

V is TRBV2 and J is TRBJ2-6, with D maybe TRBD2 (5 bases). This CDR3 has 15 residues. Germline V gene lookup returns CDR1 SNHLY and CDR2 FYNNEI. V gave up 4 bases and J gave up 4 bases, with 11 bases separating them. CDR3 nucleotides: TGTGCCAGCAGTGGATTAGCGTCCGGGGCCAACGTCCTGACTTTC. It translates to CASSGLASGANVLTF. Supplemented by reference TRBV2 and TRBJ2-6, the full variable domain reads EPEVTQTPSHQVTQMGQEVILRCVPISNHLYFYWYRQILGQKVEFLVSFYNNEISEKSEIFDDQFSVERPDGSNFTLKIRSTKLEDSAMYFCASSGLASGANVLTFGAGSRLTVL.

The J gene is TRBJ2-1, the V gene TRBV11-1; TRBD1 might be the D (6 bases). CDR1 SGHAT and CDR2 FQDESV come from the germline V gene (reference sequence). This CDR3 region has 13 residues. Trimming left V 3 bases short and J 4 bases short, with 7 bases between. The CDR3 here is CASSFGTYNEQFF. The CDR3 nucleotides are TGTGCCAGCAGCTTCGGGACATACAATGAGCAGTTCTTC.

V usage is TRBV29-1 and J usage is TRBJ2-3, with 9 bases that match TRBD1. The ends lost 5 bases at V and 4 bases at J; junction bases unmatched: 7. The CDR3 runs to 14 residues. Germline assignment: CDR1 SQVTM and CDR2 ANQGSEA. CDR3 amino acids: CSVSPGQGADTQYF. For the CDR3, the DNA is TGCAGCGTTTCCCCGGGACAGGGCGCAGATACGCAGTATTTT.

The chain employs TRBV15 and TRBJ1-2; 10 nucleotides line up with TRBD1. V lost 0 bases, J lost 3 bases, and 4 bases stayed unmatched. The CDR3 is 16 amino acids. Per the germline V gene, CDR1 is LNHNV and CDR2 is YYDKDF (reference sequence). The CDR3 here is CATSRDLGQGDYGYTF. The CDR3, as DNA: TGTGCCACCAGCAGAGATCTTGGACAGGGGGACTATGGCTACACCTTC. Looking up the rest from reference TRBV15 and TRBJ1-2 gives the full variable domain: DAMVIQNPRYQVTQFGKPVTLSCSQTLNHNVMYWYQQKSSQAPKLLFHYYDKDFNNEADTPDNFQSRRPNTSFCFLDIRSPGLGDTAMYLCATSRDLGQGDYGYTFGSGTRLTVV.

The chain couples TRBV7-9 to TRBJ1-2; D not certain. Trimming cost V 7 bases and J 8 bases, with 17 bases left between them. CDR3 length: 13 residues. CDR1 and CDR2 from the germline V gene are SEHNR and FQNEAQ (reference sequence). The CDR3: CASTLDGLWGYTF. The CDR3 nucleotides read TGTGCCAGCACCCTCGACGGCCTCTGGGGCTACACCTTC. The whole variable domain, remainder taken from reference TRBV7-9 and TRBJ1-2, is DTGVSQNPRHKITKRGQNVTFRCDPISEHNRLYWYRQTLGQGPEFLTYFQNEAQLEKSRLLSDRFSAERPKGSFSTLEIQRTEQGDSAMYLCASTLDGLWGYTFGSGTRLTVV.

V gene TRBV27 combines with J gene TRBJ2-5; D ambiguous. The CDR3 is 14 residues long. V was pared by 2 bases and J by 0 bases, with 7 bases between. From germline, CDR1 is MNHEY and CDR2 SMNVEV (reference sequence). CDR3 in amino acids: CASSLMANQETQYF. CDR3 in DNA: TGTGCCAGCAGTTTAATGGCTAACCAAGAGACCCAGTACTTC.

This clone showed up just a few times. This chain joins TRBV15 and TRBJ2-5, with D possibly TRBD1 on 6 matching bases. The CDR3 length is 15 residues. The V and J ends lost 5 bases and 5 bases respectively, with 18 bases between them. The germline CDR1 and CDR2 sequences are LNHNV and YYDKDF (reference sequence). CDR3 region: CATSFHPRDKETQYF. As DNA, the CDR3 is TGTGCCACCAGCTTCCACCCACGGGACAAGGAGACCCAGTACTTC.

Remarks on this clone: Other DNA sequences in the same sample also yield this CDR3. CDR3 loop: CAWSQETQYF. DNA for the CDR3: TGTGCCTGGAGCCAAGAGACCCAGTACTTC. The V call is TRBV30, the J call TRBJ2-5; D ambiguous. Trimming stripped 3 bases from V and 1 base from J, with 0 bases between. This CDR3 contains 10 residues. Germline V CDR1 and CDR2: GTSNPN, SVGIG (reference sequence).

The rearrangement joins TRBV2 to TRBJ2-2; D call uncertain. The CDR3 has 14 amino acids. Germline V CDR1 and CDR2: SNHLY, FYNNEI. V was trimmed by 2 bases and J by 6 bases, leaving 10 bases between them. The DNA of the CDR3 is TGTGCCAGCAGTGAATTCGGGTCCGCCGGGGAGCTGTTTTTT. Translating it yields CASSEFGSAGELFF.

The chain combines TRBV27 with TRBJ1-5, with D uncertain. V was pared by 6 bases and J by 1 base, with 19 bases between. The CDR3 loop spans 17 amino acids. The germline CDR1 and CDR2 sequences are MNHEY and SMNVEV (reference sequence). The CDR3, as DNA: TGTGCCAGCAGCCCGGGAGGGATAGCTAGAAGCAATCAGCCCCAGCATTTT. As protein: CASSPGGIARSNQPQHF.

This chain links TRBV30 with TRBJ1-5; D gene uncertain. In germline, CDR1 is GTSNPN, CDR2 SVGIG (reference sequence). V was shortened by 0 bases and J by 8 bases, with 17 bases between the two germline ends. This CDR3 comprises 15 residues. Written as DNA, the CDR3 is TGTGCCTGGAGTGTGGGTGGTTCAGGCGCGAAGCCCCAGCATTTT. Encoded protein: CAWSVGGSGAKPQHF.

This clone was detected a few times. V usage is TRBV6-5 and J usage is TRBJ1-2; no definite D call. CDR1 is MNHEY and CDR2 is SVGAGI in the germline V gene. V was trimmed by 6 bases and J by 5 bases, leaving 10 bases between them. The CDR3 extends over 12 amino acids. DNA for the CDR3: TGTGCCAGCAGCGAGCAGCTGTATGGCTACACCTTC. Its protein product is CASSEQLYGYTF.

The chain joins TRBV29-1 to TRBJ2-5, with TRBD1 matching 9 bases. This CDR3 region has 14 residues. The junction had 8 bases not matched to a gene; V was cut back by 7 bases and J by 2 bases. Germline V gene sequence: CDR1 SQVTM, CDR2 ANQGSEA. The DNA for the CDR3 is TGCAGCGGGGGGACAGGGAGGACACAAGAGACCCAGTACTTC. Its translation: CSGGTGRTQETQYF.

V and J are TRBV7-3 and TRBJ2-1; D is uncertain. CDR3 length equals 15 residues. From germline, CDR1 is SGHTA and CDR2 FQGTGA. V lost 5 bases, J lost 0 bases, and 11 bases lay in between. CDR3 amino acids: CASSPDLSSYNEQFF. DNA of the CDR3: TGTGCCAGCAGCCCGGACCTAAGCTCCTACAATGAGCAGTTCTTC.

This clone was counted a few times. The rearrangement links TRBV29-1 to TRBJ2-7, with D perhaps given as TRBD1 or TRBD2 (5 bases each). Between the trimmed V and J ends, which lost 6 bases and 0 bases, there was a span of 18 bases. The germline V gene has CDR1 SQVTM and CDR2 ANQGSEA. The CDR3 extends over 15 amino acids. The CDR3 loop is CSVTPVAGTSYEQYF. The CDR3 DNA follows: TGCAGCGTGACCCCCGTGGCAGGGACCTCCTACGAGCAGTACTTC.

This clone turned up a few times. The CDR3 loop is CSVETQWNTEAFF. The CDR3 nucleotides are TGCAGCGTTGAGACGCAGTGGAACACTGAAGCTTTCTTT. J is TRBJ1-1 and V is TRBV29-1; D remains unclear. From germline, CDR1 is SQVTM and CDR2 ANQGSEA. The CDR3 totals 13 residues. Trimming shortened V by 3 bases and J by 1 base, and 9 bases separated the two germline ends.

J is TRBJ2-3 and V is TRBV20-1; a possible D gene is TRBD2 (5 bases). V lost 6 bases to trimming and J lost 3 bases, with 7 bases between them. The CDR3 is made up of 11 amino acids. The germline V gene encodes CDR1 DFQATT and CDR2 SNEGSKA (reference sequence). CDR3 nucleotide sequence: TGCAGTGCGGAGGTGACAGATACGCAGTATTTT. This encodes CSAEVTDTQYF.

This rearrangement joins TRBV29-1 to TRBJ2-1; TRBD1 or TRBD2 may be the D gene (5 bases each). Germline V gene sequence: CDR1 SQVTM, CDR2 ANQGSEA. The CDR3 sequence is 15 residues long. The ends were cut back, 8 bases at V and 5 bases at J, with 22 bases in the middle. In DNA form, the CDR3 reads TGCAGCCTCCAATCCCGGGGCCTTGGCCACAATGAGCAGTTCTTC. Translation gives CSLQSRGLGHNEQFF.

The chain carries TRBV29-1 and TRBJ2-5; the match to TRBD2 covers 9 bases. There are 15 residues in the CDR3. From germline, CDR1 is SQVTM and CDR2 ANQGSEA. With 3 bases clipped from V and 0 bases from J, the junction kept 5 bases outside the gene matches. CDR3 nucleotides: TGCAGCGTTGATCTTACTAGCGGGTACCAAGAGACCCAGTACTTC. Amino acids: CSVDLTSGYQETQYF. Looking up the rest from reference TRBV29-1 and TRBJ2-5 gives the full variable domain: SAVISQKPSRDICQRGTSLTIQCQVDSQVTMMFWYRQQPGQSLTLIATANQGSEATYESGFVIDKFPISRPNLTFSTLTVSNMSPEDSSIYLCSVDLTSGYQETQYFGPGTRLLVL.